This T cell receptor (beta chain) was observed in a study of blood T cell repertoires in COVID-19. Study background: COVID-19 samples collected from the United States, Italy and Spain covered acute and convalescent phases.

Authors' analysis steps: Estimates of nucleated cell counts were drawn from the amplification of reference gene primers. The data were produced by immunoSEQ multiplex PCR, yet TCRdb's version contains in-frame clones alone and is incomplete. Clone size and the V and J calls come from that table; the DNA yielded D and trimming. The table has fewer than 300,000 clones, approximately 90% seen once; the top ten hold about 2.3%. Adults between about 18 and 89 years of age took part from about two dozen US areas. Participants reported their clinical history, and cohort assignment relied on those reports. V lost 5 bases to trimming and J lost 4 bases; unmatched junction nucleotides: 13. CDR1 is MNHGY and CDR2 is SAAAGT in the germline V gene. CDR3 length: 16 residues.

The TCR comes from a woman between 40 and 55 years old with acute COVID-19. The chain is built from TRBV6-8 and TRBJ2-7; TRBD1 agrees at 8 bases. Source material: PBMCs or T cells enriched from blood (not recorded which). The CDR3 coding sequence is TGTGCCAGCAGTGGTACTTCTGGACAGGGAATATACGAGCAGTACTTC. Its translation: CASSGTSGQGIYEQYF.